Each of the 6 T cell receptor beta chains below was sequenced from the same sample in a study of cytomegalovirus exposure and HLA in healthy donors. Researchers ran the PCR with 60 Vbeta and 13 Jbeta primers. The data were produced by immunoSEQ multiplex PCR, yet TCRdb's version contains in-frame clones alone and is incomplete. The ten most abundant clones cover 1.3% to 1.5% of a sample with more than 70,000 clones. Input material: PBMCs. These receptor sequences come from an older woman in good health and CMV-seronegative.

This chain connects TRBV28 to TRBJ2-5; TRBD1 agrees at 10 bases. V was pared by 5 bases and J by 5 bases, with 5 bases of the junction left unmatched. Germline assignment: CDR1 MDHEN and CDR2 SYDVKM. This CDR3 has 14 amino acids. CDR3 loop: CASSAGQGKETQYF. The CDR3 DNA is TGTGCCAGCAGTGCGGGACAGGGGAAGGAGACCCAGTACTTC.

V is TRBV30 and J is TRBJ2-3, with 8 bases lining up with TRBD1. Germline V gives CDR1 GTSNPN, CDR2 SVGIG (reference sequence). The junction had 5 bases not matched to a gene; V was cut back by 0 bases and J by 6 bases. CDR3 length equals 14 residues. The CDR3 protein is CAWSVGPGGDTQYF. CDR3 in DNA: TGTGCCTGGAGTGTGGGCCCAGGGGGCGATACGCAGTATTTT.

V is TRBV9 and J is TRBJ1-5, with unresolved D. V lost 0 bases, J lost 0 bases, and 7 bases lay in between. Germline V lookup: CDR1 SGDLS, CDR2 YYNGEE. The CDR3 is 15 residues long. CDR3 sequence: CASSVGADSNQPQHF. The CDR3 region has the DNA TGTGCCAGCAGCGTAGGGGCAGATAGCAATCAGCCCCAGCATTTT.

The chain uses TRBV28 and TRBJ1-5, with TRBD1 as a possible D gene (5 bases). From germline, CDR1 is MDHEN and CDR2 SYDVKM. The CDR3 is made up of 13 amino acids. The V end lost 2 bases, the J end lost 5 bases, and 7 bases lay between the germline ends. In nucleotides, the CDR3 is TGTGCCAGCAGTTTAGACAGCGATCAGCCCCAGCATTTT. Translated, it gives CASSLDSDQPQHF.

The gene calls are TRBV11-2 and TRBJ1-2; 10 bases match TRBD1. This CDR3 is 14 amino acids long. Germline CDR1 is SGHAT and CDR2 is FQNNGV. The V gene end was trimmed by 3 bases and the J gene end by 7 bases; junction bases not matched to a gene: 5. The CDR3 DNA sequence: TGTGCCAGCAGCTTGGGACAGGGGTCAGGTGGCTACACCTTC. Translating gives CASSLGQGSGGYTF.

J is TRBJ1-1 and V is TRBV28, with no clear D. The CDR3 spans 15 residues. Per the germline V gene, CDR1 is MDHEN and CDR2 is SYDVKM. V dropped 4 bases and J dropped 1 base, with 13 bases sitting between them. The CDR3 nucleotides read TGTGCCAGCAGTTCCCCGGCAGAGCGGAACACTGAAGCTTTCTTT. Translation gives CASSSPAERNTEAFF.